Sequencing of this T cell receptor beta chain was carried out in a study of T cells after yellow fever vaccination. This clonotype was found many times. V shed 5 bases and J shed 0 bases, with 15 bases lying between them. The CDR3 totals 15 residues. Per germline, CDR1 SGHRS and CDR2 YFSETQ. Each CDR3 protein gets one entry after TCRdb re-called the 5' RACE reads with MiXCR. The sample lists about 260,000 distinct CDR3 sequences, approximately 12% occurring once. The V gene is TRBV5-1, the J gene TRBJ2-7, with D possibly called TRBD1 or TRBD2 (5 bases each). The sequence was collected from a man aged 30 to 39 who received the YFV17D yellow fever vaccine. The input for sequencing was CD4+ T cells sorted from PBMCs, taken 45 days after the yellow fever booster vaccination. The CDR3 region is CASRTGTDSSYEQYF. CDR3 nucleotide sequence: TGCGCCAGCAGAACCGGGACCGACAGCTCCTACGAGCAGTACTTC.